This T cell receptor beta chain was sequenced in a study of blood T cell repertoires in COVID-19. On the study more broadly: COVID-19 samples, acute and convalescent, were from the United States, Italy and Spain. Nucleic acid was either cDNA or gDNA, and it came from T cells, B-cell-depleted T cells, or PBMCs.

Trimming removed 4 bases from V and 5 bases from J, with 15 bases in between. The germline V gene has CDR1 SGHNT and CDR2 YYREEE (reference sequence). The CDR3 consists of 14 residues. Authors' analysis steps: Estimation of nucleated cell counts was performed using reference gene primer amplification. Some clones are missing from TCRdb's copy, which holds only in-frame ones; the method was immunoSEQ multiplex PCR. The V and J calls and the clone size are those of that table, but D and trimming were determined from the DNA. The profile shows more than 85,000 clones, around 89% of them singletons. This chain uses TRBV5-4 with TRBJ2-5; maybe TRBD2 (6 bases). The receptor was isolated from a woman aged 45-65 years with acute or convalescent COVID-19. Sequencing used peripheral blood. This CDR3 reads CASSRTGERETQYF. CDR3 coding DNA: TGTGCCAGCAGCAGAACGGGGGAGCGGGAGACCCAGTACTTC.